This T cell receptor (beta chain) appears in the sequencing data of a study of beta chain features in type 1 diabetes. For the study at large: All samples together contributed some 100,000,000 sorted cells for examination. Study outcomes and limitations: Resolution of whether HLA type affects TCRB rearrangement was not achieved here. Researchers reported that naive, central memory and Treg TCRB repertoires appeared more similar in patients than in healthy donors. All four CD4+ subsets of Type 1 diabetes patients contained TCRB CDR3s that were moderately but significantly shorter.

It was via CD45RO/CCR7/CD25/CD127/CD95/CD27 that CD4+ naive, central memory, regulatory and stem cell-like memory cells were sorted. The study reverse transcribed the entire isolated RNA, so it sequenced expressed TCRB transcripts. Data came from immunoSEQ multiplex PCR; TCRdb stores just in-frame clones and leaves some out. Of about 710,000 clones listed, roughly an eighth are singletons. In this sample, this clone turned up a few times. Its antigen is unidentified. The germline gives CDR1 SEHNR, CDR2 FQNEAQ (reference sequence). V lost 5 bases, J lost 0 bases, and 5 bases stayed unmatched. The CDR3 loop spans 15 amino acids.

This chain joins TRBV7-9 and TRBJ2-3, with 7 bases aligning to TRBD1. Material for sequencing was naive CD4+ T cells from blood. This sequence originates from a man between 18 and 29 years old with type 1 diabetes. Here the CDR3 DNA reads TGTGCCAGCAGCCATGACAGGGAGAGCACAGATACGCAGTATTTT. Protein product: CASSHDRESTDTQYF.